The entry that follows covers one TCR beta chain sequence. Cells sorted by CD45RO/CCR7/CD25/CD127/CD95/CD27 comprised CD4+ naive, central memory, regulatory and stem cell-like memory cells. Purity exceeded 95% in all sorted populations. Germline CDR1 SGHRS, CDR2 YFSETQ. V shed 2 bases and J 7 bases; nucleotides not matched to a gene: 10. The CDR3 runs to 16 residues. This entry comes from a study of beta chain features in type 1 diabetes. Sequenced material consisted of expressed TCRB transcripts (all of the isolated RNA was reverse transcribed). There were 3.5 million to 4.5 million reads on average in the naive, central memory and regulatory T cell samples. TCRdb's table, derived via immunoSEQ multiplex PCR, lists solely in-frame clones and lacks some. The sample has roughly 300,000 clones; around 15% are singletons.

This rearrangement joins TRBV5-1 to TRBJ2-2; 8 bases line up with TRBD1. The receptor comes from a young man in good health. What was sequenced was central memory CD4+ T cells from blood. CDR3: CASSLKTGDFGGELFF. Here the CDR3 DNA reads TGCGCCAGCAGCTTAAAGACAGGGGATTTCGGCGGGGAGCTGTTTTTT.